What follows are 27 T cell receptor beta chains derived from one specimen sequenced in a study of blood T cell repertoires in COVID-19. Sequencing was performed with immunoSEQ multiplex PCR; in TCRdb, only in-frame clones are kept and a portion is missing. The sample includes about 280,000 clones, over 85% of them seen just once. Sequencing was done on a sample of PBMCs or T cells enriched from blood (not recorded which). The source of these receptors is a woman aged 60-75 years who had recovered from COVID-19.

This clone was picked up one time. V is TRBV12-5 and J is TRBJ1-5, with 8 bases aligning to TRBD1. The CDR3 contains 14 residues. V shed 6 bases and J 4 bases; nucleotides not matched to a gene: 5. CDR1 is LGHNT and CDR2 is FRNRAP in the germline V gene. The CDR3, as DNA: TGTGCTAGTGGGGGGGGACAGGCAAATCAGCCCCAGCATTTT. It codes for CASGGGQANQPQHF.

V and J are TRBV6-1 and TRBJ2-4, with a weak D call TRBD1 (6 bases). There are 16 residues in the CDR3. The V end was cut by 1 base, the J end by 0 bases, with 10 bases between. From germline, CDR1 is MNHNS and CDR2 SASEGT. The CDR3, as DNA: TGTGCCAGCAGTGAAGGTCGGGACATAGCCAAAAACATTCAGTACTTC. Its translation: CASSEGRDIAKNIQYF.

The V gene is TRBV5-4, the J gene TRBJ1-1; tentatively, D is TRBD1 (5 bases). Deletions cut 3 bases from V and 7 bases from J, with 13 bases between. The CDR3 loop spans 13 amino acids. From germline, CDR1 is SGHNT and CDR2 YYREEE (reference sequence). Here the CDR3 DNA reads TGTGCCAGCAGCTATGACAGCAACCTTGAAGCTTTCTTT. This translates into CASSYDSNLEAFF.

V usage is TRBV18 and J usage is TRBJ2-7, with D tentatively TRBD1 (7 bases). The length of the CDR3 is 15 residues. Trimming removed 0 bases from V and 7 bases from J, with 16 bases in between. Germline CDR1 KGHSH, CDR2 LQKENI. The CDR3 DNA reads as TGTGCCAGCTCACCACCCGCAACAGGGGCGGGGGAGCAGTACTTC. It codes for CASSPPATGAGEQYF.

This rearrangement joins TRBV24-1 to TRBJ2-2; 11 bases agree with TRBD1. Per germline, CDR1 KGHDR and CDR2 SFDVKD. The CDR3 consists of 16 residues. Trimming at V came to 4 bases and at J to 4 bases, leaving 4 bases not matched to a gene. The CDR3 region is CATSEPGQGGTGELFF. Written as DNA, the CDR3 is TGTGCCACCAGTGAACCGGGACAGGGGGGCACCGGGGAGCTGTTTTTT.

The chain uses TRBV3-1 (or the pseudogene TRBV3-2) and TRBJ1-2; D ambiguous. Germline V lookup: CDR1 LGHDT, CDR2 YNNKEL (reference sequence). The CDR3 length is 15 residues. V dropped 3 bases and J dropped 4 bases, with 15 bases sitting between them. The CDR3 is CASSHPAERGYGYTF. Written as DNA, the CDR3 is TGTGCCAGCAGCCACCCGGCGGAGCGCGGCTATGGCTACACCTTC.

This clone was recorded once. V usage is TRBV7-6 and J usage is TRBJ1-1; TRBD1 aligns across 10 bases. The length of the CDR3 is 12 residues. Germline loops: CDR1 SGHVS, CDR2 FNYEAQ. With 5 bases clipped from V and 10 bases from J, the junction kept 4 bases outside the gene matches. CDR3: CASSPDRGRAFF. Written as DNA, the CDR3 is TGTGCCAGCAGCCCCGACAGGGGGCGAGCTTTCTTT.

V and J are TRBV25-1 and TRBJ2-1, with D hard to call. The CDR3 consists of 13 residues. Looked up from germline, CDR1 is MGHDK and CDR2 is SYGVNS. V was cut by 7 bases and J by 0 bases, with 7 bases left in between. CDR3: CASTISSYNEQFF. The DNA for the CDR3 is TGTGCCAGCACCATTAGCTCCTACAATGAGCAGTTCTTC. The full variable domain, completed using reference TRBV25-1 and TRBJ2-1, is EADIYQTPRYLVIGTGKKITLECSQTMGHDKMYWYQQDPGMELHLIHYSYGVNSTEKGDLSSESTVSRIRTEHFPLTLESARPSHTSQYLCASTISSYNEQFFGPGTRLTVL.

CDR3 sequence: CASSPGLVNEQFF. Written as DNA, the CDR3 is TGTGCCAGCAGCCCCGGACTAGTTAATGAGCAGTTCTTC. The chain has TRBV11-2 and TRBJ2-1; 7 bases fit TRBD2. The CDR3 covers 13 residues. In germline, CDR1 is SGHAT, CDR2 FQNNGV. J was trimmed by 7 bases and V by 5 bases; bases with no gene match: 5.

The V and J genes are TRBV5-4 and TRBJ1-6, with D possibly being TRBD1 (5 bases). The V end lost 3 bases, the J end lost 11 bases, and 12 bases lay between the germline ends. This CDR3 contains 13 residues. Germline CDR1 is SGHNT and CDR2 is YYREEE (reference sequence). The CDR3 bases are TGTGCCAGCAGCTCCGCCAGGGCTCCACCCCTCCACTTT. As protein: CASSSARAPPLHF.

The chain recombines TRBV2 with TRBJ2-1, with D maybe TRBD2 (5 bases). With 3 bases removed from V and 7 bases from J, the gap between germline ends came to 10 bases. Per germline, CDR1 SNHLY and CDR2 FYNNEI. The CDR3 spans 13 residues. This CDR3 reads CASSDGEGNEQFF. The DNA of the CDR3 is TGTGCCAGCAGTGATGGAGAGGGTAATGAGCAGTTCTTC.

This clone has only a few counts. The genes are TRBV5-6 and TRBJ1-2, with no clear D. Germline V lookup: CDR1 SGHDT, CDR2 YYEEEE. The CDR3 loop spans 16 amino acids. V lost 2 bases to trimming and J lost 0 bases, with 14 bases between them. The CDR3 loop is CASSFASRPPNYGYTF. In DNA form, the CDR3 reads TGTGCCAGCAGCTTTGCCTCGAGGCCACCTAACTATGGCTACACCTTC.

This sequence joins TRBV28 and TRBJ2-3, with 7 nucleotides matching TRBD2. The germline V gene encodes CDR1 MDHEN and CDR2 SYDVKM. The length of the CDR3 is 15 residues. Losses at the gene ends were 1 base for V and 5 bases for J; bases not matched to a gene: 6. The DNA for the CDR3 is TGTGCCAGCAGTTTATCTGCGGGAGTGATAGATACGCAGTATTTT. It is translated as CASSLSAGVIDTQYF.

This sequence joins TRBV28 and TRBJ1-2, with TRBD1 identical over 8 bases. V lost 8 bases, J lost 6 bases, and 8 bases stayed unmatched. Germline values: CDR1 MDHEN, CDR2 SYDVKM. This CDR3 is built from 13 residues. The CDR3 nucleotides are TGTGCCAGCCAACAGGGGGGGTTTGATGGCTACACCTTC. Translation gives CASQQGGFDGYTF.

This rearrangement joins TRBV7-8 to TRBJ1-1; no definite D call. The germline V gene has CDR1 SGHVS and CDR2 FQNEAQ. The germline V and J ends were trimmed by 5 bases and 5 bases, with 12 bases remaining between them. The CDR3 runs to 13 residues. The CDR3 DNA sequence: TGTGCCAGCAGCCCCCGAGCCGGGACTGAAGCTTTCTTT. This codes for CASSPRAGTEAFF.

The chain joins TRBV9 to TRBJ1-6; D is unclear. Germline CDR1 SGDLS, CDR2 YYNGEE. CDR3 length: 15 residues. V dropped 1 base and J dropped 6 bases, with 11 bases sitting between them. The CDR3 DNA reads as TGTGCCAGCAGCGTAAGTCTCGCGGGTAATTCACCCCTCCACTTT. The encoded protein is CASSVSLAGNSPLHF.

This clone was detected once. This chain uses TRBV19 with TRBJ1-1; D is possibly TRBD1 (5 bases). V was shortened by 4 bases and J by 5 bases, with 14 bases between the two germline ends. The germline gives CDR1 LNHDA, CDR2 SQIVND (reference sequence). This CDR3 has 14 residues. CDR3 bases: TGTGCCAGTAGTAACGACAGCCCTCGGACTGAAGCTTTCTTT. Its protein is CASSNDSPRTEAFF.

The gene calls are TRBV5-1 and TRBJ2-6, with 10 bases that match TRBD2. Unmatched junction bases numbered 5, after V lost 2 bases and J lost 0 bases. The CDR3 covers 18 residues. Germline assignment: CDR1 SGHRS and CDR2 YFSETQ. CDR3 residues: CASSFDGLADSGANVLTF. The CDR3, as DNA: TGCGCCAGCAGCTTCGATGGACTAGCGGACTCTGGGGCCAACGTCCTGACTTTC.

This sequence joins TRBV5-1 and TRBJ2-1; 7 nucleotides line up with TRBD1. This CDR3 spans 14 amino acids. The V segment lost 2 bases and the J segment 6 bases; nucleotides outside the gene matches: 5. Germline lookup yields CDR1 SGHRS and CDR2 YFSETQ. The CDR3 region has the DNA TGCGCCAGCAGCTTTGTACAGGGGAGCAATGAGCAGTTCTTC. Translating it yields CASSFVQGSNEQFF.

Only a few counts were recorded for this clone. The V gene is TRBV19, the J gene TRBJ2-1; D ambiguous. This CDR3 region has 15 residues. V gave up 3 bases and J gave up 6 bases, with 15 bases separating them. Germline CDR1 LNHDA, CDR2 SQIVND (reference sequence). The CDR3 is CASSMVSAGSNEQFF. In DNA, the CDR3 is TGTGCCAGTAGTATGGTGTCGGCAGGAAGCAATGAGCAGTTCTTC.

This rearrangement joins TRBV30 to TRBJ2-3; 9 nucleotides align to TRBD2. The CDR3 covers 15 residues. Trimming at V came to 2 bases and at J to 1 base, leaving 4 bases not matched to a gene. Germline V gene sequence: CDR1 GTSNPN, CDR2 SVGIG (reference sequence). CDR3 bases: TGTGCCTGGAGTATACGGACTAGCGGCACAGATACGCAGTATTTT. This gives the protein CAWSIRTSGTDTQYF.

The chain links TRBV10-3 to TRBJ2-2, with a possible D match to TRBD1 (6 bases). Per germline, CDR1 ENHRY and CDR2 SYGVKD. The CDR3 sequence is 14 residues long. Trimming removed 10 bases from V and 1 base from J, with 13 bases in between. The CDR3 loop reads CATWGQGNTGELFF. In DNA, the CDR3 is TGTGCCACGTGGGGGCAGGGGAACACCGGGGAGCTGTTTTTT.

The chain is built from TRBV5-1 and TRBJ1-1, with D unclear. Germline V gene sequence: CDR1 SGHRS, CDR2 YFSETQ. The CDR3 covers 13 residues. The ends were cut back, 4 bases at V and 4 bases at J, with 11 bases in the middle. For the CDR3, the DNA is TGCGCCAGCAGCACCTTCGACTTCACTGAAGCTTTCTTT. This gives the protein CASSTFDFTEAFF.

V and J are TRBV5-1 and TRBJ2-3; 9 nucleotides match TRBD1. The V and J ends lost 0 bases and 2 bases, in that order; junction bases with no gene match: 1. This CDR3 comprises 15 residues. Per the germline V gene, CDR1 is SGHRS and CDR2 is YFSETQ. The chain's CDR3 is CASSLGQGVTDTQYF. The CDR3 nucleotides read TGCGCCAGCAGCTTGGGACAGGGGGTCACAGATACGCAGTATTTT.

V gene TRBV21-1 combines with J gene TRBJ2-7; TRBD1, the table's D call, was not compared with the DNA. TRBV21-1 is described as a pseudogene. The CDR3 extends over 17 amino acids. The CDR3, as DNA: TGTGCCAGCAGCCTCAGTGTCGTGACAGGCAATTCCTACGAGCAGTACTTC. Translated, it gives CASSLSVVTGNSYEQYF.

The V gene is TRBV7-8, the J gene TRBJ2-6, with 7 bases lining up with TRBD2. Germline V gene lookup returns CDR1 SGHVS and CDR2 FQNEAQ. V gave up 5 bases and J gave up 2 bases; unmatched junction bases: 12. The CDR3 consists of 18 residues. DNA of the CDR3: TGTGCCAGCAGCCACCCCGGCCCGGGGGGTACTGGGGCCAACGTCCTGACTTTC. It yields the protein CASSHPGPGGTGANVLTF.

The V gene is TRBV3-1 (or the pseudogene TRBV3-2), the J gene TRBJ1-4; a weak D match, TRBD1 (5 bases). The CDR3 is made up of 14 amino acids. Trimming stripped 5 bases from V and 2 bases from J, with 9 bases between. Germline CDR1 LGHDT, CDR2 YNNKEL (reference sequence). CDR3 loop: CASSSTDTNEKLFF. The CDR3 DNA reads TGTGCCAGCAGCTCGACAGATACTAATGAAAAACTGTTTTTT.